The 24 T cell receptor beta chains below come from one sample, sequenced in a study of blood T cell repertoires in COVID-19. Data came from immunoSEQ multiplex PCR; TCRdb stores just in-frame clones and leaves some out. Counted here are around 50,000 clones, roughly 82% occurring once; the ten biggest clones make up just under 25%. The sequenced material came from peripheral blood. The source is a woman aged 80 or over with acute or convalescent COVID-19.

V usage is TRBV7-3 and J usage is TRBJ2-2; 9 bases fit TRBD2. The CDR3 loop spans 16 amino acids. Germline V gene data show CDR1 as SGHTA and CDR2 as FQGTGA. V lost 1 base to trimming and J lost 4 bases; unmatched junction nucleotides: 4. The CDR3: CASSLNAGGRTGELFF. In DNA, the CDR3 is TGTGCCAGCAGCTTAAATGCGGGAGGGCGCACCGGGGAGCTGTTTTTT.

This sequence joins TRBV5-8 and TRBJ2-3; D perhaps matches TRBD1 (6 bases). Looked up from germline, CDR1 is SGHTS and CDR2 is YDEGEE. This CDR3 is 13 amino acids long. Trimming stripped 4 bases from V and 4 bases from J, with 10 bases between. This CDR3 is CASSSTGPDTQYF. The CDR3, as DNA: TGTGCCAGCAGCAGCACAGGGCCAGATACGCAGTATTTT. Variable domain in full (rest from reference TRBV5-8 and TRBJ2-3): EAGVTQSPTHLIKTRGQQATLRCSPISGHTSVYWYQQALGLGLQFLLWYDEGEERNRGNFPPRFSGRQFPNYSSELNVNALELEDSALYLCASSSTGPDTQYFGPGTRLTVL.

The chain carries TRBV2 and TRBJ1-1, with D possibly matching TRBD1 (5 bases). Trimming pared 6 bases from V and 0 bases from J, leaving 14 bases between. Germline loops: CDR1 SNHLY, CDR2 FYNNEI. CDR3 length equals 15 residues. CDR3 residues: CASSPSPTVNTEAFF. For the CDR3, the DNA is TGTGCCAGCAGCCCAAGCCCGACAGTGAACACTGAAGCTTTCTTT. Filled out from reference TRBV2 and TRBJ1-1, the complete variable domain reads EPEVTQTPSHQVTQMGQEVILRCVPISNHLYFYWYRQILGQKVEFLVSFYNNEISEKSEIFDDQFSVERPDGSNFTLKIRSTKLEDSAMYFCASSPSPTVNTEAFFGQGTRLTVV.

As concerns this clone: Other DNA sequences from this sample encode an identical CDR3 as well. The gene calls are TRBV28 and TRBJ1-6, with 9 bases aligning to TRBD1. Germline CDR1 MDHEN, CDR2 SYDVKM. The V and J ends lost 10 bases and 6 bases, in that order; junction bases with no gene match: 7. The CDR3 totals 14 residues. CDR3 nucleotides: TGTGCCACAGGACAGGGGTTCCGTAATTCACCCCTCCACTTT. Amino acid sequence: CATGQGFRNSPLHF.

The chain joins TRBV5-6 to TRBJ1-1; D call uncertain. The CDR3 runs 14 residues. Per germline, CDR1 SGHDT and CDR2 YYEEEE. V was cut by 0 bases and J by 5 bases, with 11 bases left in between. The CDR3 sequence: CASSLGHSGTEAFF. In DNA, the CDR3 is TGTGCCAGCAGCTTGGGGCACTCAGGTACTGAAGCTTTCTTT.

The rearrangement links TRBV18 to TRBJ1-5; D is possibly TRBD1 (6 bases). Per the germline V gene, CDR1 is KGHSH and CDR2 is LQKENI. The V end was cut by 6 bases, the J end by 4 bases, with 16 bases between. CDR3 length: 15 amino acids. The CDR3 sequence is CASSYGQLANQPQHF. The DNA of the CDR3 is TGTGCCAGCTCCTACGGACAGCTAGCAAATCAGCCCCAGCATTTT.

The sample holds one count of this clone. The rearrangement links TRBV10-2 to TRBJ2-3, with TRBD2 matching over 14 bases. The CDR3 contains 16 residues. With V trimmed by 6 bases and J by 4 bases, 6 bases remained unmatched. Germline V gene sequence: CDR1 WSHSY, CDR2 SAAADI. The CDR3 nucleotides read TGCGCCAGCAGGACTAGCGGGGGGGCCGGGGCAGATACGCAGTATTTT. This translates into CASRTSGGAGADTQYF.

The chain links TRBV2 to TRBJ2-3, with TRBD1 identical over 10 bases. The V gene end was trimmed by 3 bases and the J gene end by 5 bases; junction bases not matched to a gene: 11. CDR3 length: 17 amino acids. Germline V gene sequence: CDR1 SNHLY, CDR2 FYNNEI. CDR3: CASSEGWTGGYIDTQYF. Written as DNA, the CDR3 is TGTGCCAGCAGTGAGGGTTGGACAGGGGGGTATATAGATACGCAGTATTTT.

To note about this clone: A junction boundary mismatches the germline segment, possibly from a read error. This sequence joins TRBV6-6 and TRBJ1-1; D uncertain. The CDR3 is 12 amino acids. Germline values: CDR1 MNHNY, CDR2 SVGAGI (reference sequence). Here the CDR3 DNA reads TGTGCCAGCAGTCACTCGGCCGGGGAAGCTTTCTTT. Its protein is CASSHSAGEAFF.

The sample holds a few counts of this clone. V gene TRBV11-3 combines with J gene TRBJ1-2, with 8 bases identical to TRBD1. The trim removed 5 bases at V and 2 bases at J, leaving 4 bases unmatched. CDR1 and CDR2 from the germline V gene are SGHNT and YENEEA. CDR3 length: 14 residues. The CDR3: CASSQGQANYGYTF. The CDR3 DNA reads TGTGCCAGCAGCCAGGGACAGGCAAACTATGGCTACACCTTC.

V gene TRBV7-9 combines with J gene TRBJ1-1, with a tentative D call TRBD1 (5 bases). Germline-derived CDR1 and CDR2 are SEHNR and FQNEAQ (reference sequence). The CDR3 loop spans 18 amino acids. Trimming removed 5 bases from V and 2 bases from J, with 24 bases in between. CDR3 nucleotides: TGTGCCAGCAGCCCACACTTGACAATCGGGGGGGGAAACACTGAAGCTTTCTTT. This gives the protein CASSPHLTIGGGNTEAFF.

This chain connects TRBV10-3 to TRBJ1-2; D might be TRBD1 (6 bases). V lost 6 bases and J 2 bases, leaving 13 bases between the germline ends. The CDR3 has 14 amino acids. Per the germline V gene, CDR1 is ENHRY and CDR2 is SYGVKD. CDR3 nucleotide sequence: TGTGCCATCAGCACCGGGACACCGAACTATGGCTACACCTTC. This gives the protein CAISTGTPNYGYTF.

The sample holds one count of this clone. The V and J genes are TRBV29-1 and TRBJ1-1; TRBD1 is a possible D gene (5 bases). Germline assignment: CDR1 SQVTM and CDR2 ANQGSEA. The V end lost 3 bases, the J end lost 11 bases, and 28 bases lay between the germline ends. This CDR3 has 16 amino acids. The CDR3 is CSVDGQRRGLETAAFF. CDR3 bases: TGCAGCGTTGATGGTCAGCGGAGGGGACTCGAGACGGCCGCTTTCTTT. Looking up the rest from reference TRBV29-1 and TRBJ1-1 gives the full variable domain: SAVISQKPSRDICQRGTSLTIQCQVDSQVTMMFWYRQQPGQSLTLIATANQGSEATYESGFVIDKFPISRPNLTFSTLTVSNMSPEDSSIYLCSVDGQRRGLETAAFFGQGTRLTVV.

The V and J genes are TRBV7-2 and TRBJ2-3; 9 bases match TRBD2. CDR3 length: 16 amino acids. CDR1 is SGHTA, CDR2 FQGNSA, per germline. The V gene end was trimmed by 1 base and the J gene end by 3 bases; junction bases not matched to a gene: 5. CDR3 protein: CASSLGASGTTDTQYF. The CDR3 nucleotides are TGTGCCAGCAGCTTAGGGGCTAGCGGGACGACAGATACGCAGTATTTT.

The chain joins TRBV5-1 to TRBJ1-5; D unresolved. Trimming took 0 bases from V and 2 from J, leaving 9 bases between them. The CDR3 loop spans 15 amino acids. CDR1 and CDR2 from the germline V gene are SGHRS and YFSETQ. This CDR3 reads CASSLAPSGNQPQHF. The DNA of the CDR3 is TGCGCCAGCAGCTTGGCCCCGTCTGGCAATCAGCCCCAGCATTTT.

The chain has TRBV5-4 and TRBJ1-1, with TRBD1 matching 9 bases. Germline V gene sequence: CDR1 SGHNT, CDR2 YYREEE (reference sequence). This CDR3 region has 14 residues. After removal of 4 bases from V and 7 bases from J, the junction contained 8 bases not matched to a gene. CDR3 sequence: CASSADRGWSEAFF. CDR3 DNA: TGTGCCAGCAGCGCAGACAGGGGGTGGAGTGAAGCTTTCTTT.

V gene TRBV7-9 combines with J gene TRBJ2-5; TRBD2 aligns across 10 bases. Trimming cost V 3 bases and J 5 bases; bases outside gene matches: 6. This CDR3 comprises 15 residues. Germline V gives CDR1 SEHNR, CDR2 FQNEAQ (reference sequence). The CDR3 reads CASSFPGTSDETQYF. Written as DNA, the CDR3 is TGTGCCAGCAGCTTCCCTGGGACTAGCGACGAGACCCAGTACTTC.

The chain employs TRBV29-1 and TRBJ2-7, with 7 bases fitting TRBD1. With V trimmed by 5 bases and J by 7 bases, 17 bases remained unmatched. Per germline, CDR1 SQVTM and CDR2 ANQGSEA. The CDR3 is 15 amino acids. CDR3 DNA: TGCAGCGTTCAGGCGCTAGGGACAGCTTCGGGGGAGCAGTACTTC. Its protein is CSVQALGTASGEQYF.

The chain is built from TRBV10-3 and TRBJ1-3, with D tentatively TRBD1 (6 bases). V was trimmed by 7 bases and J by 4 bases, leaving 11 bases between them. The CDR3 contains 13 residues. Germline V gene sequence: CDR1 ENHRY, CDR2 SYGVKD. The CDR3 sequence: CAITRTEGNTIYF. DNA for the CDR3: TGTGCCATCACTCGGACAGAAGGAAACACCATATATTTT.

The chain uses TRBV19 and TRBJ2-1; 13 bases align to TRBD2. The CDR3 consists of 18 residues. V shed 4 bases and J 4 bases; nucleotides not matched to a gene: 10. Germline V gives CDR1 LNHDA, CDR2 SQIVND (reference sequence). In nucleotides, the CDR3 is TGTGCCAGTAGTACAACTAGCGGGAGGGAGGGATTTTACAATGAGCAGTTCTTC. Its protein is CASSTTSGREGFYNEQFF.

This chain connects TRBV7-2 to TRBJ2-2, with D maybe TRBD2 (5 bases). Trimming took 5 bases from V and 3 from J, leaving 16 bases between them. The CDR3 is made up of 16 amino acids. CDR1 and CDR2 from the germline V gene are SGHTA and FQGNSA. Written as DNA, the CDR3 is TGTGCCAGCAGCAACAGAGGGAGCGGATACACCGGGGAGCTGTTTTTT. Its translation: CASSNRGSGYTGELFF. The entire variable domain, with the rest obtained from reference TRBV7-2 and TRBJ2-2, is as follows: GAGVSQSPSNKVTEKGKDVELRCDPISGHTALYWYRQSLGQGLEFLIYFQGNSAPDKSGLPSDRFSAERTGGSVSTLTIQRTQQEDSAVYLCASSNRGSGYTGELFFGEGSRLTVL.

V gene TRBV21-1 combines with J gene TRBJ1-6; the table's D call of TRBD1 was not tested on the DNA. TRBV21-1 constitutes a pseudogene. The CDR3 runs to 14 residues. The CDR3 sequence: CASFGQGHRSPLHF. The CDR3 DNA follows: TGTGCCAGCTTCGGACAGGGCCATAGGTCACCCCTCCACTTT.

This clone was detected once. The V gene is TRBV29-1, the J gene TRBJ2-3; 8 bases are shared with TRBD1. CDR3 size: 14 residues. In germline, CDR1 is SQVTM, CDR2 ANQGSEA. Germline trimming cut 8 bases from V and 6 bases from J; bases unmatched to any gene: 13. The CDR3 spells CSSSTRGQLDTQYF. CDR3 DNA: TGCAGCTCCTCCACCAGGGGGCAATTGGATACGCAGTATTTT.

The CDR3 spells CASNQGQGPRNEQFF. The CDR3 DNA sequence: TGTGCCAGTAATCAGGGTCAGGGTCCTCGCAATGAGCAGTTCTTC. The rearrangement links TRBV19 to TRBJ2-1; tentatively, D is TRBD1 (5 bases). The CDR3 is made up of 15 amino acids. The germline V gene has CDR1 LNHDA and CDR2 SQIVND (reference sequence). Trimming took off 7 bases at V and 6 bases at J, with 19 bases between the two ends. Complete variable domain (other parts from reference TRBV19 and TRBJ2-1): DGGITQSPKYLFRKEGQNVTLSCEQNLNHDAMYWYRQDPGQGLRLIYYSQIVNDFQKGDIAEGYSVSREKKESFPLTVTSAQKNPTAFYLCASNQGQGPRNEQFFGPGTRLTVL.